This T cell receptor beta chain was sequenced for a study of radiotherapy plus CTLA-4 blockade in lung cancer. V was pared by 2 bases and J by 9 bases, with 8 bases between. CDR3 length: 11 residues. Germline V lookup: CDR1 MNHEY, CDR2 SVGAGI. Method: immunoSEQ multiplex PCR; TCRdb's copy keeps in-frame clones and lacks some. The sample consists of around 43,000 clones, about 77% of them appearing once. The receptor's source is a human donor with non-small cell lung cancer who had stable disease on radiotherapy plus ipilimumab. The sample consisted of peripheral blood, taken from a patient treated with radiotherapy plus ipilimumab. The J gene is TRBJ2-7, the V gene TRBV6-5; tentative D call: TRBD1 (5 bases). Written as DNA, the CDR3 is TGTGCCAGCAGTTACGGGGCCAGGCAGTACTTC. As protein: CASSYGARQYF.